This T cell receptor beta chain was found in a study of cytomegalovirus exposure and HLA in healthy donors. Whole-study findings and limits: For cytomegalovirus status, the classifier reportedly gave diagnoses with high specificity and sensitivity. Later on, a genetic analysis was performed. It linked a missense variant in DCLRE1C with V- and J-gene trimming of TCR beta. In a later analysis, common viral pathogens appeared linked to several of the most significant clusters. Earlier analysis found most TCR beta V segments productive about 87% or about 30% of the time.

The PCR used 60 Vbeta and 13 Jbeta primers. Method: immunoSEQ multiplex PCR; TCRdb's copy keeps in-frame clones and lacks some. The repertoire holds fewer than 200,000 clones, with 76% as singletons. The CDR3 spans 15 residues. In germline, CDR1 is LNHNV, CDR2 YYDKDF (reference sequence). V dropped 0 bases and J dropped 7; count of bases not matched to a gene: 7. Notes on this clone: Its antigen is unidentified.

J is TRBJ1-2 and V is TRBV15; 8 bases map to TRBD1. The sequence was collected from a female donor in good health and CMV-seronegative. Sequencing used PBMCs. CDR3 DNA sequence: TGTGCCACCAGCAGAGATCATGGCAGGGGGCTTGGCTACACCTTC. This gives the protein CATSRDHGRGLGYTF. The whole variable domain, remainder taken from reference TRBV15 and TRBJ1-2, is DAMVIQNPRYQVTQFGKPVTLSCSQTLNHNVMYWYQQKSSQAPKLLFHYYDKDFNNEADTPDNFQSRRPNTSFCFLDIRSPGLGDTAMYLCATSRDHGRGLGYTFGSGTRLTVV.